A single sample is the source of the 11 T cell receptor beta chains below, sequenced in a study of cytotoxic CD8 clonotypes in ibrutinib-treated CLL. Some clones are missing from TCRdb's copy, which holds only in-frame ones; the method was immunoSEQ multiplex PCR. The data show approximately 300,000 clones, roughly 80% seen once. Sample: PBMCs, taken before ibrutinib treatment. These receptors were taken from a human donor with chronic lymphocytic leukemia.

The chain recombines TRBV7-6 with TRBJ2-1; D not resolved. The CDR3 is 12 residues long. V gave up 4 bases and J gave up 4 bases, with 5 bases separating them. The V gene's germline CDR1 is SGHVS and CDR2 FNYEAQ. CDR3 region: CASSSEYNEQFF. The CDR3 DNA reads TGTGCCAGCAGCTCAGAATACAATGAGCAGTTCTTC.

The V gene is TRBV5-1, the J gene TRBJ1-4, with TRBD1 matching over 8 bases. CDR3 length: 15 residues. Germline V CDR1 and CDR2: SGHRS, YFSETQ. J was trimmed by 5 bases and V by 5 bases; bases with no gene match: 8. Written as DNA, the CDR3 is TGCGCCAGCAGAGCCCGAGGACAGGGAAATGAAAAACTGTTTTTT. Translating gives CASRARGQGNEKLFF. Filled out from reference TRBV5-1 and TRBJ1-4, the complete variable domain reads KAGVTQTPRYLIKTRGQQVTLSCSPISGHRSVSWYQQTPGQGLQFLFEYFSETQRNKGNFPGRFSGRQFSNSRSEMNVSTLELGDSALYLCASRARGQGNEKLFFGSGTQLSVL.

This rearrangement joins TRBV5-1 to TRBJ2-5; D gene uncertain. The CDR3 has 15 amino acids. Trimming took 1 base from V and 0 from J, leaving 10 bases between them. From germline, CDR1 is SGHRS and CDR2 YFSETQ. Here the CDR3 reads CASSLLSADQETQYF. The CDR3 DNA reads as TGCGCCAGCAGCTTGTTAAGTGCCGACCAAGAGACCCAGTACTTC.

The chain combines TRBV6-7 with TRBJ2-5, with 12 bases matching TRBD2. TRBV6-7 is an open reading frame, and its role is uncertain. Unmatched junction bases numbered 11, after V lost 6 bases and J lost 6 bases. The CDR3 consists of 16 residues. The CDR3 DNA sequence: TGTGCCAGCAGCCAACTAGCGGGAGGTTCAGAAAAGACCCAGTACTTC. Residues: CASSQLAGGSEKTQYF.

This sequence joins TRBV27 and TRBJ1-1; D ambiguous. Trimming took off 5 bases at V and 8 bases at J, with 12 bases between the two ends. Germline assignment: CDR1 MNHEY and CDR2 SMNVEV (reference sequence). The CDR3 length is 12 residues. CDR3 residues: CASSLPGTEAFF. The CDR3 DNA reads TGTGCCAGCAGTCTCCCGGGCACCGAAGCTTTCTTT.

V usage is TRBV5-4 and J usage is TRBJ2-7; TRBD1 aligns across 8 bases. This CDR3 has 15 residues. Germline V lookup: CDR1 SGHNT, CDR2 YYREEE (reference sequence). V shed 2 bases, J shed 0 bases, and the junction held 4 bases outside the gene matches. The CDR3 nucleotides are TGTGCCAGCAGCTTAGCACAGGGGGACTCCTACGAGCAGTACTTC. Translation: CASSLAQGDSYEQYF.

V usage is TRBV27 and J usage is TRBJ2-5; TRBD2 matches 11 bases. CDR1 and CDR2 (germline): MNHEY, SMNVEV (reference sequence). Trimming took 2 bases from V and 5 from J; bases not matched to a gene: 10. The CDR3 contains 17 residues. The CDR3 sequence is CASSLLWSSGRLETQYF. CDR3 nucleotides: TGTGCCAGCAGTTTACTTTGGTCTAGCGGGAGGTTGGAGACCCAGTACTTC.

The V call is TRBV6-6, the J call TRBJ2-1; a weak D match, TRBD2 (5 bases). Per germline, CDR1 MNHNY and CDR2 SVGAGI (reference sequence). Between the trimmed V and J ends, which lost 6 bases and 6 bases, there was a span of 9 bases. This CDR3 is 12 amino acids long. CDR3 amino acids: CASSPTSNEQFF. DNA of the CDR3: TGTGCCAGCAGCCCTACTAGCAATGAGCAGTTCTTC.

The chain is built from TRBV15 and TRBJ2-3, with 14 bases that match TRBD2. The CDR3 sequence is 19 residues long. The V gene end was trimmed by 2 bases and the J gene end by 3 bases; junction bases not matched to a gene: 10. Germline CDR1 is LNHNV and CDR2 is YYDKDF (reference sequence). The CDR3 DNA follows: TGTGCCACCAGCAGAACGACTAGCGGGAGGGCCATTCGGACAGATACGCAGTATTTT. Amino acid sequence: CATSRTTSGRAIRTDTQYF.

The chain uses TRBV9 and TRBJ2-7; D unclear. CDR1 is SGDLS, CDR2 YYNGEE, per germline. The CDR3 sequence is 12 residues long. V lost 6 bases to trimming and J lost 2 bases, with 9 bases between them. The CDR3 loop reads CASNNGTYEQYF. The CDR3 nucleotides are TGTGCCAGCAATAACGGAACCTACGAGCAGTACTTC. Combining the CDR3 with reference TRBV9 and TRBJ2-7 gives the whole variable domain DSGVTQTPKHLITATGQRVTLRCSPRSGDLSVYWYQQSLDQGLQFLIQYYNGEERAKGNILERFSAQQFPDLHSELNLSSLELGDSALYFCASNNGTYEQYFGPGTRLTVT.

The CDR3 loop is CASSSTPGGDSYTDTQYF. CDR3 nucleotides: TGTGCCAGCAGCTCAACCCCGGGGGGGGACTCATACACAGATACGCAGTATTTT. This chain connects TRBV11-1 to TRBJ2-3, with 8 bases fitting TRBD2. V dropped 4 bases and J dropped 2; count of bases not matched to a gene: 14. The CDR3 is made up of 18 amino acids. Looked up from germline, CDR1 is SGHAT and CDR2 is FQDESV (reference sequence).